Detailed here is one T cell receptor (beta chain). Antigen specificity is unknown. This record belongs to a study of blood T cells in healthy people across ages. Regarding the study as a whole: Per million T cells, TCR beta diversity dropped roughly linearly as age increased.

From germline, CDR1 is SGHDT and CDR2 YYEEEE. The V and J ends lost 0 bases and 5 bases respectively, with 9 bases between them. This CDR3 is built from 14 residues. Alongside a J-beta primer mix, a sample-barcoded 5' primer served in a second PCR lasting about 6 to 11 cycles. TCRdb re-called the 5' RACE reads with MiXCR, one entry per CDR3 protein. Among 550,000 to 650,000 distinct CDR3 sequences, roughly a quarter were seen once, and the ten largest hold approximately 3.6%. These data were also reused for a study on T cells of mothers and their children.

The chain combines TRBV5-6 with TRBJ2-1, with D unclear. The sample was blood. This sequence was found in a boy between 2 and 10 years old in good health. CDR3 region: CASSLAGRHNEQFF. CDR3 coding DNA: TGTGCCAGCAGCTTGGCTGGTCGTCACAATGAGCAGTTCTTC.